This is a list of T cell receptor beta chains from one sample in a study of early T cells in non-severe SARS-CoV-2 infection. One entry per CDR3 protein results from TCRdb running MiXCR on the 5' RACE reads. The sample holds 74,000 or so distinct CDR3 sequences, 10% to 15% seen once. The sample consisted of whole blood. The receptor set was obtained from an adult who was a healthcare worker with PCR-confirmed SARS-CoV-2 infection or an uninfected control (not recorded which). Each CDR3 is given with its conserved first and last residue. Fields, in order: J gene, V gene, clone size, D gene, CDR3 protein, CDR3 DNA. D genes are given only for firm matches. Size tells how often a clone was seen (once, few, many) or the class of an expanded clone, and some rows leave it out.

>TRBJ1-5|TRBV9|few|.
CASSVGGGQDQPQHF
TGTGCCAGCAGCGTAGGCGGGGGGCAGGATCAGCCCCAGCATTTT
>TRBJ2-1|TRBV29-1|few|.
CSAGDNEQFF
TGCAGCGCTGGGGACAATGAGCAGTTCTTC
>TRBJ2-3|TRBV28|many|TRBD1
CASRGGADTQYF
TGTGCCAGCAGAGGGGGCGCAGATACGCAGTATTTT
>TRBJ2-7|TRBV28|few|TRBD1
CASSSTGGLYEQYF
TGTGCCAGCAGTTCGACAGGGGGCCTCTACGAGCAGTACTTC
>TRBJ2-7|TRBV9|few|TRBD1
CASSMRQGDYYEQYF
TGTGCCAGCAGCATGCGACAGGGGGATTATTACGAGCAGTACTTC
>TRBJ1-5|TRBV20-1|few|TRBD1
CSARATGGASNNQPQHF
TGCAGTGCTAGAGCTACAGGGGGCGCCTCAAACAATCAGCCCCAGCATTTT
>TRBJ1-5|TRBV20-1|many|TRBD1
CSARDRQGTGANQPQHF
TGCAGTGCTAGGGACCGACAGGGGACGGGAGCAAATCAGCCCCAGCATTTT
>TRBJ2-1|TRBV20-1|.|.
CSAEWANALDNEQFF
TGCAGTGCTGAGTGGGCTAATGCCTTAGACAATGAGCAGTTCTTC
>TRBJ2-6|TRBV6-2/TRBV6-3|.|.
CASSLKSGANVLTF
TGTGCCAGCAGTCTGAAATCTGGGGCCAACGTCCTGACTTTC
>TRBJ1-1|TRBV7-9|.|.
CASSPTGDGSEAFF
TGTGCCAGCAGCCCTACGGGGGACGGGAGTGAAGCTTTCTTT
>TRBJ2-4|TRBV6-2/TRBV6-3|few|TRBD1
CASTRRRDRNIQYF
TGTGCCAGCACCCGAAGAAGGGACAGAAACATTCAGTACTTC
>TRBJ1-3|TRBV7-6|many|.
CATTSPGINSGNTIYF
TGTGCCACTACTTCCCCCGGGATAAACTCTGGAAACACCATATATTTT
>TRBJ1-6|TRBV11-2|.|.
CASSLADSYNSPLHF
TGTGCCAGCAGCTTAGCGGACTCCTATAATTCACCCCTCCACTTT
>TRBJ2-5|TRBV30|few|.
CAWSSGLQETQYF
TGTGCCTGGAGTTCGGGACTCCAAGAGACCCAGTACTTC
>TRBJ2-7|TRBV12-3/TRBV12-4|few|.
CASSTNTDSYEQYF
TGTGCCAGCAGCACTAATACAGATTCCTACGAGCAGTACTTC
>TRBJ2-7|TRBV28|once|.
CAGGDSYEQHF
TGTGCCGGCGGAGATTCCTACGAGCAGCACTTC
>TRBJ2-2|TRBV28|few|.
CASSFGGGLGGELFF
TGTGCCAGCAGTTTTGGAGGGGGGCTCGGCGGGGAGCTGTTTTTT
>TRBJ2-1|TRBV20-1|.|TRBD2
CSARAQTSGVYNEQFF
TGCAGTGCTAGAGCTCAAACTAGCGGGGTTTACAATGAGCAGTTCTTC
>TRBJ2-2|TRBV10-2|many|.
CASSEQGPGELFF
TGCGCCAGCAGTGAGCAGGGGCCCGGGGAGCTGTTTTTT
>TRBJ1-1|TRBV6-5|few|.
CASRTRGAQRNTEAFF
TGTGCCAGCAGGACACGAGGGGCGCAGAGGAACACTGAAGCTTTCTTT
>TRBJ2-2|TRBV6-5|.|.
CASSYSVGGELFF
TGTGCCAGCAGTTACTCCGTGGGCGGGGAGCTGTTTTTT
>TRBJ2-7|TRBV11-3|many|.
CASSPAESSYEQYF
TGTGCCAGCAGCCCAGCGGAAAGCTCCTACGAGCAGTACTTC
>TRBJ1-1|TRBV3-1|.|TRBD1
CASSPGTVRQAFF
TGTGCCAGCAGCCCGGGGACAGTTCGGCAAGCTTTCTTT
>TRBJ2-4|TRBV27|many|.
CASARTARSPYELQYF
TGTGCCAGTGCCCGGACTGCCCGGTCTCCCTATGAACTTCAGTACTTC
>TRBJ2-3|TRBV9|.|.
CASSEPGADTQYF
TGTGCCAGCAGCGAGCCTGGGGCAGATACGCAGTATTTT
>TRBJ1-1|TRBV20-1|many|.
CRIGGSLGTEAFF
TGTCGCATCGGGGGGAGTTTGGGCACTGAAGCTTTCTTT
>TRBJ2-5|TRBV5-5|few|TRBD2
CASSLELAGIRGETQYF
TGTGCCAGCAGCTTGGAACTAGCGGGAATCCGGGGAGAGACCCAGTACTTC
>TRBJ1-1|TRBV10-3|.|.
CAISAGQPYTEAFF
TGTGCCATCAGCGCAGGACAGCCATACACTGAAGCTTTCTTT
>TRBJ1-5|TRBV12-3/TRBV12-4|few|TRBD1
CASSLRLRGQGANQPQHF
TGTGCCAGCAGTTTAAGGCTCCGGGGACAGGGGGCGAATCAGCCCCAGCATTTT
>TRBJ1-4|TRBV7-9|.|TRBD1
CASARTGEKEKLFF
TGTGCCAGCGCCCGGACAGGGGAGAAAGAAAAACTGTTTTTT
>TRBJ2-1|TRBV29-1|many|.
CSVRPLGFPYNEQFF
TGCAGCGTTCGACCTTTAGGGTTCCCCTACAATGAGCAGTTCTTC
>TRBJ1-1|TRBV14|few|.
CASSPTGGGEAFF
TGTGCCAGCAGCCCTACAGGAGGAGGTGAAGCTTTCTTT
>TRBJ2-5|TRBV5-6|few|.
CASRGTLAPSQETQYF
TGTGCCAGCAGGGGGACACTCGCACCCTCCCAAGAGACCCAGTACTTC
>TRBJ2-2|TRBV9|few|.
CASSVTGAGGELFF
TGTGCCAGCAGCGTTACGGGGGCTGGCGGGGAGCTGTTTTTT
>TRBJ2-2|TRBV25-1|many|.
CASRAGAGDTGELFF
TGTGCCAGCAGGGCGGGGGCAGGGGACACCGGGGAGCTGTTTTTT
>TRBJ1-2|TRBV18|many|.
CASSPLPQGNNYGYTF
TGTGCCAGCTCGCCTCTACCGCAGGGGAATAACTATGGCTACACCTTC
>TRBJ2-5|TRBV28|many|TRBD1
CASSSGGQAVQETQYF
TGTGCCAGCAGTTCAGGGGGCCAAGCGGTTCAAGAGACCCAGTACTTC
>TRBJ2-1|TRBV20-1|few|TRBD2
CSAREKTSGWDEQFF
TGCAGTGCTAGGGAGAAGACTAGCGGGTGGGATGAGCAGTTCTTC
>TRBJ2-3|TRBV20-1|.|TRBD2
CSAPKRERVPDTQYF
TGCAGTGCACCAAAGCGGGAGAGGGTCCCAGATACGCAGTATTTT
>TRBJ2-6|TRBV9|many|.
CASSARPPRTVDYAGANVLTF
TGTGCCAGCAGCGCCCGACCCCCTCGGACAGTGGATTACGCTGGGGCCAACGTCCTGACTTTC
>TRBJ2-7|TRBV20-1|few|TRBD1
CSATPGTAYEQYF
TGCAGTGCTACCCCCGGGACAGCATACGAGCAGTACTTC
>TRBJ2-1|TRBV6-6|.|.
CASCRRQYNEQFF
TGTGCCAGCTGCCGTCGTCAGTACAATGAGCAGTTCTTC
>TRBJ2-7|TRBV7-8|many|.
CASSLGAGYYEQYF
TGTGCCAGCAGCTTAGGGGCGGGGTACTACGAGCAGTACTTC
>TRBJ1-2|TRBV20-1|.|TRBD1
CSAPVGQSYGYTF
TGCAGTGCTCCGGTGGGACAGTCTTATGGCTACACCTTC
>TRBJ1-5|TRBV10-2|.|.
CASSEPGTQPQHF
TGCGCCAGCAGTGAGCCTGGGACTCAGCCCCAGCATTTT
>TRBJ1-1|TRBV6-2/TRBV6-3|many|.
CASRGDGREAFF
TGTGCCAGCAGGGGAGACGGCCGGGAAGCTTTCTTT
>TRBJ1-1|TRBV2|.|TRBD1
CASRGTQGLHTEAFF
TGTGCCAGCAGGGGAACACAGGGGCTACACACTGAAGCTTTCTTT
>TRBJ1-2|TRBV6-1|many|TRBD1
CASSVRGDRDGYTF
TGTGCCAGCAGTGTCCGGGGGGACAGGGATGGCTACACCTTC
>TRBJ2-1|TRBV3-1|.|.
CASSPSENNEQFF
TGTGCCAGCAGTCCTTCCGAAAACAATGAGCAGTTCTTC
>TRBJ2-7|TRBV10-3|.|.
CAISDWTVYEQYF
TGTGCCATCAGTGATTGGACCGTCTACGAGCAGTACTTC
>TRBJ2-5|TRBV20-1|.|TRBD2
CSARDLLAGVGETQYF
TGCAGTGCTAGAGATCTCCTAGCGGGAGTTGGGGAGACCCAGTACTTC
>TRBJ1-1|TRBV29-1|.|TRBD1
CSVDRANEAFF
TGCAGCGTCGACAGGGCGAATGAAGCTTTCTTT
>TRBJ2-7|TRBV9|few|TRBD1
CASSAEPGQYYEQYF
TGTGCCAGCAGCGCCGAACCGGGACAGTACTACGAGCAGTACTTC
>TRBJ2-7|TRBV27|few|.
CASSVRGVSYEQYF
TGTGCCAGCAGTGTAAGAGGGGTATCCTACGAGCAGTACTTC
>TRBJ2-2|TRBV15|.|TRBD2
CATGGLADTGELFF
TGTGCCACCGGGGGACTAGCGGACACCGGGGAGCTGTTTTTT
>TRBJ1-1|TRBV20-1|.|TRBD1
CSARDGGGRTEAFF
TGCAGTGCTAGAGATGGAGGGGGCCGGACTGAAGCTTTCTTT
>TRBJ2-2|TRBV19|many|.
CASSIGFAGELFF
TGTGCCAGTAGTATCGGGTTTGCCGGGGAGCTGTTTTTT
>TRBJ1-1|TRBV18|.|.
CASSLRTPGRGTEAFF
TGTGCCAGCTCCCTAAGGACCCCAGGACGAGGTACTGAAGCTTTCTTT
>TRBJ2-2|TRBV27|.|TRBD1
CASRDTGGAGELFF
TGTGCCAGCAGGGACACAGGGGGCGCCGGGGAGCTGTTTTTT